This TCR beta chain was found in a study of Ad26.COV2.S vaccination and SARS-CoV-2 variants. Study-wide background: Dosing was one shot or two shots 56 days apart. Study-level points and caveats: There was a possibility that the TCR breadth and depth analyses underestimated total T cell responses.

Specified treatment: about 20 received Ad26.COV2.S at low or high dose, single or two shots; about five received placebo; per-sample allocation not given. All samples were drawn on day 63, counting from the first vaccine or placebo injection. With regard to this clone: The antigen remains undetermined.

Sequencing was performed with immunoSEQ multiplex PCR; in TCRdb, only in-frame clones are kept and a portion is missing. This sample has about 350,000 clones; 70% to 90% occur once, and the top ten carry 3% to 4%. This TCR derives from a person aged 18-60 years who received the Ad26.COV2.S COVID-19 vaccine or a placebo. The material sequenced was peripheral blood, taken in a trial of Ad26.COV2.S vaccine versus placebo.

The CDR3 region has the DNA TGTGCCAGCAGCCAAGGGACTAGCGGGGGGGCGATAGAGCAGTACTTC. It encodes CASSQGTSGGAIEQYF. The chain is built from TRBV3-1 (or the pseudogene TRBV3-2) and TRBJ2-7; 15 nucleotides line up with TRBD2. Unmatched junction bases numbered 5, after V lost 1 base and J lost 7 bases. The CDR3 runs 16 residues. From germline, CDR1 is LGHDT and CDR2 YNNKEL (reference sequence).